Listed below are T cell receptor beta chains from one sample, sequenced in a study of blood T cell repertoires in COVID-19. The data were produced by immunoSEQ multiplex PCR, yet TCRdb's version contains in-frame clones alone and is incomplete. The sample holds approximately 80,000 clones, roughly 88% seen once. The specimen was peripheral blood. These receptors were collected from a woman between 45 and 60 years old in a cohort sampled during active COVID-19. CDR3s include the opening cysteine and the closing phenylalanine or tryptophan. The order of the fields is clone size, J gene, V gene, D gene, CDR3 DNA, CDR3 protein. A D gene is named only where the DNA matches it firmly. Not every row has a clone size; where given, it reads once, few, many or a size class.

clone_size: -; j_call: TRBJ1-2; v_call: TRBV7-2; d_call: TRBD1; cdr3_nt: TGTGCCAGCAGCCCGCGGGACAGGGTGACGAGTGGCTATGGCTACACCTTC; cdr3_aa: CASSPRDRVTSGYGYTF
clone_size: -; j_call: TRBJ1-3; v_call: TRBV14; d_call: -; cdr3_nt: TGTGCCAGCACCCCCGCCGGCAGGCTCTCTGGAAACACCATATATTTT; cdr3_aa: CASTPAGRLSGNTIYF
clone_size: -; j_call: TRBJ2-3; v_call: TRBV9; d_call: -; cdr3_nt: TGTGCCAGCAGCGTAGCTAGCGATCACACAGATACGCAGTATTTT; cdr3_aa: CASSVASDHTDTQYF
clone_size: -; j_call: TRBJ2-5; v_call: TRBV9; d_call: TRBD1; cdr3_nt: TGTGCCAGCAGCGTAGGCCCTGGACAGGGAATGGGAGAGACCCAGTACTTC; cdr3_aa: CASSVGPGQGMGETQYF
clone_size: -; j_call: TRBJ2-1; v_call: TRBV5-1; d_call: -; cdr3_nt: TGCGCCAGCAGCTTGGGGGGACTTTACAATGAGCAGTTCTTC; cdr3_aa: CASSLGGLYNEQFF
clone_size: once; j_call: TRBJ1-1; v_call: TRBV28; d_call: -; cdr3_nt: TGTGCCAGCACCCCCCGGGAGGGGCGCGGTGAAGCTTTCTTT; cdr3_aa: CASTPREGRGEAFF
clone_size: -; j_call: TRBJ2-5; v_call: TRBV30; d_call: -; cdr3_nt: TGTGCCTCAGAGGGACTCGAAGAGACCCAGTACTTC; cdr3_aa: CASEGLEETQYF
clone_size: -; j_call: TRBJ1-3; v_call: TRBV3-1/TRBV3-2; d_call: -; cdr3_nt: TGTGCCAGCAGCCCGACAGGCTCTGGAAACACCATATATTTT; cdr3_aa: CASSPTGSGNTIYF
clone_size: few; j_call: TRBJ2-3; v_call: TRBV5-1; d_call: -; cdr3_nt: TGCGCCAGCAGCTTGGAGGCGAGGAAGTCAGATACGCAGTATTTT; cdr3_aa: CASSLEARKSDTQYF
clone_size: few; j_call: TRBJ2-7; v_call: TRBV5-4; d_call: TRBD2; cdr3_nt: TGTGCCAGCAGCATGACTAGCGACGAGCAGTACTTC; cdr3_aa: CASSMTSDEQYF
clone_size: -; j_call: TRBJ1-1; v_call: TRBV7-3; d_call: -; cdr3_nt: TGTGCCAGCAGCTTTTTAGAAAACACTGAAGCTTTCTTT; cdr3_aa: CASSFLENTEAFF
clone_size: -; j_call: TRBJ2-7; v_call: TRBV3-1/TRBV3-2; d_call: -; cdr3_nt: TGTGCCAGCAGCCAAGATCCTACTACCAAGCAGTACTTC; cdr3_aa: CASSQDPTTKQYF
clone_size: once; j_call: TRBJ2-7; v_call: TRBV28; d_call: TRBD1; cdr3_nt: TGTGCCAGCAGTTTGCAGCGCGGGACAGGGGGCGTCCACGAGCAGTACTTC; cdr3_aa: CASSLQRGTGGVHEQYF
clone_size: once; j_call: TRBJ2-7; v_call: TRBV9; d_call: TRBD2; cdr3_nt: TGTGCCAGCAGCGAGGGACTAGCGGGCCCTCGGGACTACGAGCAGTACTTC; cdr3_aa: CASSEGLAGPRDYEQYF
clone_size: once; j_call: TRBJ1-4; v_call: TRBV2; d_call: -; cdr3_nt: TGTGCCAGCAGGGAAAGCCAAACCCGTGAAAAACTGTTTTTT; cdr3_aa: CASRESQTREKLFF
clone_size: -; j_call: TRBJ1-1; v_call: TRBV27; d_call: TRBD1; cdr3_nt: TGTGCCAGCAGTTATACAGGGGACTTCATGAACACTGAAGCTTTCTTT; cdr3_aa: CASSYTGDFMNTEAFF
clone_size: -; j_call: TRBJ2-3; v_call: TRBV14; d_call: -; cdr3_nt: TGTGCCAGCAGCCAACAGGGCTTCACAGATACGCAGTATTTT; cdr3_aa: CASSQQGFTDTQYF
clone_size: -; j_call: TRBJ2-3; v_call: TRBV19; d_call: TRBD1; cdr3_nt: TGTGCCAGTAGTCTAGGGACAGATACAGATACGCAGTATTTT; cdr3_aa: CASSLGTDTDTQYF
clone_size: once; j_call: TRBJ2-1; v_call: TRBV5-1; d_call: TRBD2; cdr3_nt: TGCGCCAGCAGCTTGGGGTCGTTGCGGGAGAATGAGCAGTTCTTC; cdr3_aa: CASSLGSLRENEQFF
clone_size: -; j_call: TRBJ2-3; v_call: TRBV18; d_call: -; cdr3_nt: TGTGCCAGCTCACCCTCCCTACGCACAGATACGCAGTATTTT; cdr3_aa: CASSPSLRTDTQYF
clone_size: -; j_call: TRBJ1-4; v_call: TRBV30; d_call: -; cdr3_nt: TGTGCCTCCCCCTCGAACCCTACCGGGGAAAAACTGTTTTTT; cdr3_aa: CASPSNPTGEKLFF
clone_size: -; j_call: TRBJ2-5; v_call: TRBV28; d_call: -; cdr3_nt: TGTGCCAGCAGGGATCCTACAGGGTCACAAGAGACCCAGTACTTC; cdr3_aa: CASRDPTGSQETQYF